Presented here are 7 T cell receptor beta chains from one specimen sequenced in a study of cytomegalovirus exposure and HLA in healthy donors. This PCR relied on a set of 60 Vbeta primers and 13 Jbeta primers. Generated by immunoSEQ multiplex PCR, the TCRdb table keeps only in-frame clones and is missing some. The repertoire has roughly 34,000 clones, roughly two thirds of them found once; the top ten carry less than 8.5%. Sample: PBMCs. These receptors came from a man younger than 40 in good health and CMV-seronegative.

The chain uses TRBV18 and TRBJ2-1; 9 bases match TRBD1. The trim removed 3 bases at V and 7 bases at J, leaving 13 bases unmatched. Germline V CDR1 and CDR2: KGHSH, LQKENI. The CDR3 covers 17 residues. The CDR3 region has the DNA TGTGCCAGCTCACCTCTCCCTCCACAGGGGGCTGGGAATGAGCAGTTCTTC. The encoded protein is CASSPLPPQGAGNEQFF.

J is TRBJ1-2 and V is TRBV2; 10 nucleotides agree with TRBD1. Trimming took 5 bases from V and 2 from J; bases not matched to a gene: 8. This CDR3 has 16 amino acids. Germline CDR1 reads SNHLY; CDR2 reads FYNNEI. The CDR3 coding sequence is TGTGCCAGCAGTTTAATTACGGGACAGGGGAACTATGGCTACACCTTC. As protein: CASSLITGQGNYGYTF.

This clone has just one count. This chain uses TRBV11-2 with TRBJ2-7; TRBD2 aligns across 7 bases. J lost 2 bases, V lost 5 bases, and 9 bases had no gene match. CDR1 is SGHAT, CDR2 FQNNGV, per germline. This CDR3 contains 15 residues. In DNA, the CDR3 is TGTGCCAGCAGCCCCGCGGTCGGGACTACCTACGAGCAGTACTTC. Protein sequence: CASSPAVGTTYEQYF.

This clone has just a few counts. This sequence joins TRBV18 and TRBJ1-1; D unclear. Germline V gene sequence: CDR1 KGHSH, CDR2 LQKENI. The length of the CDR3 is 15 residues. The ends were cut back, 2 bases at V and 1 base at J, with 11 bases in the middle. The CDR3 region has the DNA TGTGCCAGCTCACCAGGGAGGACGGAGAACACTGAAGCTTTCTTT. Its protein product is CASSPGRTENTEAFF.

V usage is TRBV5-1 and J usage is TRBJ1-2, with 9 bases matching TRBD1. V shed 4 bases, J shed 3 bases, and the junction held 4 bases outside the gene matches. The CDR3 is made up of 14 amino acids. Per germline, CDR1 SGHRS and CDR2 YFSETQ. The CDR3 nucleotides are TGCGCCAGCAGCCGGACAGGGGACGACTATGGCTACACCTTC. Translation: CASSRTGDDYGYTF.

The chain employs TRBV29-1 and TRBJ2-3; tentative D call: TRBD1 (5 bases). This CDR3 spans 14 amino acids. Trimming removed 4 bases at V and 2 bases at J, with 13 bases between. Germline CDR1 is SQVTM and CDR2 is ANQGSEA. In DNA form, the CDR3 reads TGCAGCGTTGTCCTTGGCAGGGACACAGATACGCAGTATTTT. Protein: CSVVLGRDTDTQYF.

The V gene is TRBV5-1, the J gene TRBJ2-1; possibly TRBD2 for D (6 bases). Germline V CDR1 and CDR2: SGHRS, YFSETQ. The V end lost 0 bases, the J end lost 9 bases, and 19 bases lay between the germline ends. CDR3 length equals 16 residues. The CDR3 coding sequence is TGCGCCAGCAGCTTGGGCCCAGGACTAACGGGTGTTGAGCAGTTCTTC. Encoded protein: CASSLGPGLTGVEQFF.